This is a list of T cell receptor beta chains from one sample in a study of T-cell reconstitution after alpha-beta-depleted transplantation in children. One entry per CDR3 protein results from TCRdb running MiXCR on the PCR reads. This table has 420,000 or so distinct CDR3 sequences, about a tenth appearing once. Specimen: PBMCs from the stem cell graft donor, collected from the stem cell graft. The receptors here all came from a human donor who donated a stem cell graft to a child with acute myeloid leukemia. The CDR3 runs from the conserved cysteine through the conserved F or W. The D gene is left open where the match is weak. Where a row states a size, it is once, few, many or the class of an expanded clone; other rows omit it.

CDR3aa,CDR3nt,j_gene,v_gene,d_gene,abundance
CARAAGGHNEQFF,TGTGCCCGGGCGGCGGGGGGACACAATGAGCAGTTCTTC,TRBJ2-1,TRBV30,TRBD2,NA
CASSQEEYRGNIQYF,TGCGCCAGCAGCCAAGAAGAGTACAGGGGAAACATTCAGTACTTC,TRBJ2-4,TRBV4-1,TRBD1,NA
CASSLGAGRGSGANVLTF,TGTGCCAGCAGCTTAGGGGCGGGGAGGGGCTCTGGGGCCAACGTCCTGACTTTC,TRBJ2-6,TRBV11-2,TRBD2,few
CASSDRGIQPQHF,TGTGCCAGCAGTGACAGGGGTATTCAGCCCCAGCATTTT,TRBJ1-5,TRBV2,NA,NA
CASSFQGSTETQYF,TGTGCCAGCAGCTTCCAGGGTTCTACAGAGACCCAGTACTTC,TRBJ2-5,TRBV5-4,NA,many
CSVVRQNTGELFF,TGCAGCGTTGTCAGACAGAACACCGGGGAGCTGTTTTTT,TRBJ2-2,TRBV29-1,NA,few
CASSFTGSEAFF,TGTGCCAGCAGCTTCACAGGGTCTGAAGCTTTCTTT,TRBJ1-1,TRBV7-3,NA,few
CASSPRVIDRGWSGYTF,TGTGCCAGCAGCCCAAGGGTTATCGACAGGGGGTGGAGTGGCTACACCTTC,TRBJ1-2,TRBV7-8,TRBD1,NA
CATSTTADTQYF,TGTGCCACCAGCACGACCGCAGATACGCAGTATTTT,TRBJ2-3,TRBV15,NA,few
CASSEGTHTDTQYF,TGTGCCAGCAGTGAGGGCACACACACAGATACGCAGTATTTT,TRBJ2-3,TRBV6-4,NA,few
CASSVAPGRDDEQFF,TGTGCCAGCAGCGTAGCCCCAGGGAGGGATGATGAGCAGTTCTTC,TRBJ2-1,TRBV9,TRBD2,many
CSARDQGRNLMNTGELFF,TGCAGTGCTAGAGATCAAGGTCGGAACCTGATGAACACCGGGGAGCTGTTTTTT,TRBJ2-2,TRBV20-1,NA,few
CSAPGPANYGYTF,TGCAGTGCTCCCGGTCCAGCTAACTATGGCTACACCTTC,TRBJ1-2,TRBV20-1,NA,NA
CSARDPKRGDTDTQYF,TGCAGTGCTAGAGACCCAAAGCGGGGGGACACAGATACGCAGTATTTT,TRBJ2-3,TRBV20-1,TRBD2,NA
CASSQDGTSGNLAKNIQYF,TGTGCCAGCAGCCAAGACGGGACTAGCGGCAACCTAGCCAAAAACATTCAGTACTTC,TRBJ2-4,TRBV4-2,TRBD2,NA
CASSQRSSGNTIYF,TGTGCCAGCAGCCAAAGAAGCTCTGGAAACACCATATATTTT,TRBJ1-3,TRBV3-1,NA,NA
CASSRPFGTGELFF,TGTGCCAGCAGCCGACCTTTTGGAACCGGGGAGCTGTTTTTT,TRBJ2-2,TRBV6-1,NA,many
CASSVPTERNSPLHF,TGTGCCAGCAGCGTACCGACGGAGAGAAATTCACCCCTCCACTTT,TRBJ1-6,TRBV9,NA,many
CASSLGGWEQFF,TGTGCCAGCAGCTTGGGGGGTTGGGAGCAGTTCTTC,TRBJ2-1,TRBV7-2,NA,many
CASSLEGTGRNGYTF,TGCGCCAGCAGCTTGGAGGGGACAGGGCGAAATGGCTACACCTTC,TRBJ1-2,TRBV5-1,TRBD1,few
CASSRRDISYEQYF,TGTGCCAGCAGCCGTCGGGACATCTCCTACGAGCAGTACTTC,TRBJ2-7,TRBV12-3/TRBV12-4,NA,few
CASRSQGDNTGELFF,TGTGCCAGCAGGTCACAGGGGGATAACACCGGGGAGCTGTTTTTT,TRBJ2-2,TRBV6-2/TRBV6-3,TRBD1,NA
CASSAGGDTQYF,TGCGCCAGCAGTGCAGGGGGAGATACGCAGTATTTT,TRBJ2-3,TRBV5-1,TRBD1,few
CASSQIGTGDEQFF,TGTGCCAGCAGCCAAATAGGGACAGGGGACGAGCAGTTCTTC,TRBJ2-1,TRBV7-8,TRBD1,NA
CASSSNPGGGQPQHF,TGCGCCAGCAGTTCCAATCCAGGGGGAGGTCAGCCCCAGCATTTT,TRBJ1-5,TRBV5-1,TRBD1,NA
CASSLGGLATNTDTQYF,TGTGCCAGCAGTTTAGGAGGTCTAGCGACAAACACAGATACGCAGTATTTT,TRBJ2-3,TRBV28,NA,NA
CASNDRAATEAFF,TGTGCCAGCAATGACAGGGCGGCCACTGAAGCTTTCTTT,TRBJ1-1,TRBV6-1,TRBD1,many
CASSLSIREQLAKNIQYF,TGTGCCAGCAGCTTAAGTATCAGGGAACAACTAGCCAAAAACATTCAGTACTTC,TRBJ2-4,TRBV7-8,NA,NA
CASSEDRGSYNSPLHF,TGTGCCAGCAGTGAGGACAGGGGGTCCTATAATTCACCCCTCCACTTT,TRBJ1-6,TRBV25-1,TRBD1,many
CSVEDAGQGITYEQYF,TGCAGCGTTGAAGACGCGGGACAGGGGATAACCTACGAGCAGTACTTC,TRBJ2-7,TRBV29-1,TRBD1,few
CASSLVLAGAQETQYF,TGTGCCAGCAGCTTGGTCCTAGCGGGGGCCCAAGAGACCCAGTACTTC,TRBJ2-5,TRBV5-5,TRBD2,NA
CASSLVSTGGPYEQYF,TGTGCCAGCAGTTTAGTGTCGACAGGAGGCCCCTACGAGCAGTACTTC,TRBJ2-7,TRBV27,NA,NA
CASSRSQGENSQYF,TGTGCCAGCAGCCGGAGTCAGGGAGAAAACAGTCAGTACTTC,TRBJ2-4,TRBV5-4,NA,NA
CASNRLQGSYNEQFF,TGTGCCAGCAACCGACTACAGGGAAGCTACAATGAGCAGTTCTTC,TRBJ2-1,TRBV6-1,NA,many
CASSLEGVNTGELFF,TGTGCCAGCAGCTTAGAAGGGGTCAACACCGGGGAGCTGTTTTTT,TRBJ2-2,TRBV7-6,NA,NA
CAIRINTRPNYGYTF,TGTGCCATCCGGATAAATACCCGACCTAACTATGGCTACACCTTC,TRBJ1-2,TRBV10-3,NA,NA
CSARHERGMGPQHF,TGCAGTGCTAGACACGAAAGGGGGATGGGGCCCCAGCATTTT,TRBJ1-5,TRBV20-1,NA,few
CSARPTSGRRNEQFF,TGCAGTGCTAGGCCGACTAGCGGGAGGCGGAATGAGCAGTTCTTC,TRBJ2-1,TRBV20-1,TRBD2,few
CASSRGPGGKNIQYF,TGTGCCAGCAGCCGGGGCCCGGGGGGAAAAAACATTCAGTACTTC,TRBJ2-4,TRBV7-2,TRBD2,NA
CSAPGRGAKNIQYF,TGCAGTGCCCCGGGTCGGGGGGCCAAAAACATTCAGTACTTC,TRBJ2-4,TRBV20-1,NA,few
CATSDGITGTQYF,TGTGCCACCAGTGACGGGATTACGGGGACCCAGTACTTC,TRBJ2-5,TRBV24-1,NA,many
CASVRSGAGELFF,TGTGCCAGCGTAAGATCTGGAGCCGGGGAGCTGTTTTTT,TRBJ2-2,TRBV12-3/TRBV12-4,NA,few
CASSQEASQETQYF,TGTGCCAGCAGCCAAGAGGCTTCACAAGAGACCCAGTACTTC,TRBJ2-5,TRBV3-1,NA,NA
CATSRGRQGIYTF,TGTGCCACCAGCAGGGGTAGACAGGGGATCTACACCTTC,TRBJ1-2,TRBV15,TRBD1,NA